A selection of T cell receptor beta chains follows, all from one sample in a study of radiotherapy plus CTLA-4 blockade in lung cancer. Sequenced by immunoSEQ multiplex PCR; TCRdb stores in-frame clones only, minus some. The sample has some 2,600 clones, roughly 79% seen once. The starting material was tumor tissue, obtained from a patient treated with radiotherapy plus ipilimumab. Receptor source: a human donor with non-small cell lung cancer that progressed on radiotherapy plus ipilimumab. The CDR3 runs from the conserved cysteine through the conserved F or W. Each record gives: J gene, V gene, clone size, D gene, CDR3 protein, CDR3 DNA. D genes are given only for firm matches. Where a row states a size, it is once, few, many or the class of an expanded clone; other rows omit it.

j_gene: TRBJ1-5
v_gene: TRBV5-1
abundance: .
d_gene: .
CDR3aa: CASSLAGLEPQHF
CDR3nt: TGCGCCAGCAGCTTGGCGGGCTTGGAGCCCCAGCATTTT

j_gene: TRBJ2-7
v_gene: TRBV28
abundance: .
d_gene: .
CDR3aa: CASSLYGIYEQYF
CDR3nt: TGTGCCAGCAGTTTATACGGTATCTACGAGCAGTACTTC

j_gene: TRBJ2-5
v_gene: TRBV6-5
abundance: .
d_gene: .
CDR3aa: CASSDAWAQYF
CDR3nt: TGTGCCAGCAGTGACGCTTGGGCCCAGTACTTC

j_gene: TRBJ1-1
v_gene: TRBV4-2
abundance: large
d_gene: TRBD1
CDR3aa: CASSHQTGEAFF
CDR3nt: TGTGCCAGCAGCCATCAGACAGGGGAAGCTTTCTTT

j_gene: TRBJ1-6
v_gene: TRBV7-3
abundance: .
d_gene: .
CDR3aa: CASSPNPDRHNSPLHF
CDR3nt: TGTGCCAGCAGCCCCAACCCCGACAGGCATAATTCACCCCTCCACTTT

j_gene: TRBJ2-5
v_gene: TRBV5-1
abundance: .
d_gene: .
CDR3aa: CASSLDGTSTETQYF
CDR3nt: TGCGCCAGCAGCTTGGATGGGACGTCCACAGAGACCCAGTACTTC

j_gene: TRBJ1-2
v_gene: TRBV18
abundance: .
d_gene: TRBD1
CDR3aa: CASSPPGQGNYGYTF
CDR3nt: TGTGCCAGCTCGCCCCCGGGACAGGGAAACTATGGCTACACCTTC

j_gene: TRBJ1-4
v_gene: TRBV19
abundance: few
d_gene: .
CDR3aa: CASSTTVWEKLFF
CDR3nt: TGTGCCAGTAGTACGACGGTATGGGAAAAACTGTTTTTT

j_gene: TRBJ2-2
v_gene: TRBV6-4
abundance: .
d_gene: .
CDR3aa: CASRGPNTGELFF
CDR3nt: TGTGCCAGCAGAGGGCCGAACACCGGGGAGCTGTTTTTT

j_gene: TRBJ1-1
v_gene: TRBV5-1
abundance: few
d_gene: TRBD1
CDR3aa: CASSLETGTALKAFF
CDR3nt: TGCGCCAGCAGCTTGGAAACAGGGACAGCCCTGAAGGCTTTCTTT

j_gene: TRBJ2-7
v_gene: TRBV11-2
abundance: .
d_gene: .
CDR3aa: CASSLSDEQYF
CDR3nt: TGTGCCAGCAGCTTATCGGACGAGCAGTACTTC

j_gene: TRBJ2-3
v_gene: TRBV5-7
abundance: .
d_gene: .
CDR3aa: CASSLAGGGDTQYF
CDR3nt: TGTGCCAGCAGCTTGGCCGGGGGAGGAGATACGCAGTATTTT

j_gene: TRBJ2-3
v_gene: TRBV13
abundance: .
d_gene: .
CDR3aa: CASSLEYTDTQYF
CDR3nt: TGTGCCAGCAGCCTGGAGTACACAGATACGCAGTATTTT